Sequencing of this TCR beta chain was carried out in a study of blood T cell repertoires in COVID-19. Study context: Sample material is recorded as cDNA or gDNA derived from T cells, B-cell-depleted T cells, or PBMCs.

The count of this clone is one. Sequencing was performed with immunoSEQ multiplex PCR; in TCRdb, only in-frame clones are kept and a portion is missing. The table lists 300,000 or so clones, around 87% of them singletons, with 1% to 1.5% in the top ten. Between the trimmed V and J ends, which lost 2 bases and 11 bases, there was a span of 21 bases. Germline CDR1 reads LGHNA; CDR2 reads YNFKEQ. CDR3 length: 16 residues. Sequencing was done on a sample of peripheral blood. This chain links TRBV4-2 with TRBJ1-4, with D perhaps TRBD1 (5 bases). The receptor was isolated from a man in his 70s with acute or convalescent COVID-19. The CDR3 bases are TGTGCCAGCAGCCAATCCCTTCAGGGTGGTACGAGGAAACTGTTTTTT. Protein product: CASSQSLQGGTRKLFF.